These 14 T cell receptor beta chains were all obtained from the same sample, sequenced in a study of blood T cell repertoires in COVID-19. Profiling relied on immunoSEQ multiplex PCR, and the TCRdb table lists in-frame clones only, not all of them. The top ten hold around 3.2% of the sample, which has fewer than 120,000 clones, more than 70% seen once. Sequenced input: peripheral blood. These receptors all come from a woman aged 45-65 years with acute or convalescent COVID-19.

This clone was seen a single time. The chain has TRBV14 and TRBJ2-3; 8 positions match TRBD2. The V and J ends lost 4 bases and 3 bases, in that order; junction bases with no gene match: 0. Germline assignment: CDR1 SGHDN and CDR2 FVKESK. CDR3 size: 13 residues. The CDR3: CASSPSGTDTQYF. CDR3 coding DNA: TGTGCCAGCAGCCCTAGCGGGACAGATACGCAGTATTTT.

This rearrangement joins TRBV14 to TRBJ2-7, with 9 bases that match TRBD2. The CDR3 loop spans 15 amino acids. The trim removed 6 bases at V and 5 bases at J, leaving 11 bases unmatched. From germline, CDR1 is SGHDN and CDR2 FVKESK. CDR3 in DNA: TGTGCCAGCAGTCCTTTGGCGGGAGGGAGGGACGAGCAGTACTTC. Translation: CASSPLAGGRDEQYF.

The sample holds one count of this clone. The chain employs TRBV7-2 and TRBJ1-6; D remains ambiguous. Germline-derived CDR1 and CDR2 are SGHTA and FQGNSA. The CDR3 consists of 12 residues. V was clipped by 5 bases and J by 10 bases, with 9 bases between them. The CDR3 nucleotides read TGTGCCAGCAGCACACCCCCATCACCCCTCCACTTT. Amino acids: CASSTPPSPLHF.

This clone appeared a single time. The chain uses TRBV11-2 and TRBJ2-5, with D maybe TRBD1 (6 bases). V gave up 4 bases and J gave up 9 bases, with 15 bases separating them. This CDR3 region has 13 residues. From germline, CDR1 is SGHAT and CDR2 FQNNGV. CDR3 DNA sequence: TGTGCCAGCAGCTCAGGACAGACGGCGGCCCAGTACTTC. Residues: CASSSGQTAAQYF.

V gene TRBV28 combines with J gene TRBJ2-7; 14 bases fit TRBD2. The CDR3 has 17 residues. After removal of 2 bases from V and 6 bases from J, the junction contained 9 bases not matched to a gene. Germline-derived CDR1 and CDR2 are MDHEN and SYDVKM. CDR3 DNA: TGTGCCAGCAGTTTACGGGGGGTAGGACTAGCGGGAGGCGAGCAGTACTTC. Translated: CASSLRGVGLAGGEQYF.

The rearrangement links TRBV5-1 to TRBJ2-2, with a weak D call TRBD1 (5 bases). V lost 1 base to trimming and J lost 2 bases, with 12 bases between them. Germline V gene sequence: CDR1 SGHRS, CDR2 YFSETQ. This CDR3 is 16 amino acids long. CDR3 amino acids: CASSLLQVLNTGELFF. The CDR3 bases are TGCGCCAGCAGCTTGTTACAGGTTCTAAACACCGGGGAGCTGTTTTTT.

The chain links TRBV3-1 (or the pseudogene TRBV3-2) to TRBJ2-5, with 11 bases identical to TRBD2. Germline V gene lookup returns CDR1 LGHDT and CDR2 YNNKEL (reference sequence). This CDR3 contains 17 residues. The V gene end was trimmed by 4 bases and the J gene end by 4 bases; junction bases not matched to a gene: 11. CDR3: CASSRRTLAGVGETQYF. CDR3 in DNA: TGTGCCAGCAGCCGAAGAACACTAGCGGGAGTTGGAGAGACCCAGTACTTC.

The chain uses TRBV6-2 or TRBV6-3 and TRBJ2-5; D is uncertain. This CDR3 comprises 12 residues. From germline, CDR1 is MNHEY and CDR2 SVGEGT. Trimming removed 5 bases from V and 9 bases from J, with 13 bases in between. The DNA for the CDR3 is TGTGCCAGCAGTCCAGGCACGGAAGCCCAGTACTTC. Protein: CASSPGTEAQYF.

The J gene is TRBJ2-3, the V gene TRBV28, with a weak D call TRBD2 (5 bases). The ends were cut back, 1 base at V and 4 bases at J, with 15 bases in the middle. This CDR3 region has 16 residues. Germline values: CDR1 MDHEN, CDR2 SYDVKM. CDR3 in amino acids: CASSLSVPEAPDTQYF. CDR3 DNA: TGTGCCAGCAGTTTATCGGTCCCGGAGGCCCCAGATACGCAGTATTTT. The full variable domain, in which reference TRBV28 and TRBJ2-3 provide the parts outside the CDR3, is DVKVTQSSRYLVKRTGEKVFLECVQDMDHENMFWYRQDPGLGLRLIYFSYDVKMKEKGDIPEGYSVSREKKERFSLILESASTNQTSMYLCASSLSVPEAPDTQYFGPGTRLTVL.

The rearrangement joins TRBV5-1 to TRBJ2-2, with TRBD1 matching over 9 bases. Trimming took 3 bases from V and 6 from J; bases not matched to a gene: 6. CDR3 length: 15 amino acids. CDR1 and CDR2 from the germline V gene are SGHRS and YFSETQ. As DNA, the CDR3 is TGCGCCAGCAGCTGGACAGGGGATTCCGCCGGGGAGCTGTTTTTT. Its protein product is CASSWTGDSAGELFF.

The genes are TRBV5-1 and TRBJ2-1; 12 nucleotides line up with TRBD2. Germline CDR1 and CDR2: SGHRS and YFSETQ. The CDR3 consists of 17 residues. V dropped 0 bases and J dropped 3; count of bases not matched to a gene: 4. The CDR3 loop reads CASSLGLAGGYYNEQFF. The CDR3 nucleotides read TGCGCCAGCAGCTTGGGGCTAGCGGGAGGGTACTACAATGAGCAGTTCTTC.

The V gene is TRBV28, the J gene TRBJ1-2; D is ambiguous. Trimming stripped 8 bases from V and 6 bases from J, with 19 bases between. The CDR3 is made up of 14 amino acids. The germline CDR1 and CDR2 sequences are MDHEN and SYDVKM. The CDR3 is CASGLRSSRNGYTF. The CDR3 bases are TGTGCCAGCGGCCTTAGGTCTTCTAGGAATGGCTACACCTTC.

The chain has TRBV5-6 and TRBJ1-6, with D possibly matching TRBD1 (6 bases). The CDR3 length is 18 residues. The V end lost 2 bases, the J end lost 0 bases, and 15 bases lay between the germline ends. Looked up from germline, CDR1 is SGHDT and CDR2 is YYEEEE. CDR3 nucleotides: TGTGCCAGCAGCTTATGGACAGAACGGAGCTCCTATAATTCACCCCTCCACTTT. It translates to CASSLWTERSSYNSPLHF. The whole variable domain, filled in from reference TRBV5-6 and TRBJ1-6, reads DAGVTQSPTHLIKTRGQQVTLRCSPKSGHDTVSWYQQALGQGPQFIFQYYEEEERQRGNFPDRFSGHQFPNYSSELNVNALLLGDSALYLCASSLWTERSSYNSPLHFGNGTRLTVT.

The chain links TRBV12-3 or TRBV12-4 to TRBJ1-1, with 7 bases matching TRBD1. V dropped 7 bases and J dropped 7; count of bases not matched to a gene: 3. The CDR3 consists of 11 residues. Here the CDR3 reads CASIQGGEAFF. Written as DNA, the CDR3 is TGTGCCAGCATTCAGGGGGGTGAAGCTTTCTTT.